This T cell receptor (beta chain) is from a study of cytomegalovirus exposure and HLA in healthy donors. General observations from the study: Most of the CMV-associated TCR beta chains (in a later analysis) appeared to be HLA-restricted.

With 60 Vbeta and 13 Jbeta primers, the PCR was carried out. The method was immunoSEQ multiplex PCR; TCRdb's version includes in-frame clones alone and lacks a portion of them. The sample holds approximately 120,000 clones. Worth noting for this clone: Its specificity is unknown.

The ends were cut back, 6 bases at V and 1 base at J, with 12 bases in the middle. Germline V gene lookup returns CDR1 SGHTA and CDR2 FQGNSA. The CDR3 runs 15 residues. The clonotype was recovered from a man aged 25-40 years in good health and CMV-seronegative. V and J are TRBV7-2 and TRBJ2-2, with D perhaps matching TRBD1 (5 bases). Sample: PBMCs. CDR3 in amino acids: CASRVDRLNTGELFF. The CDR3 nucleotides are TGTGCCAGCAGAGTTGACAGATTGAACACCGGGGAGCTGTTTTTT.